Below, 7 T cell receptor beta chains from the same sample are listed, as sequenced in a study of shared clonotypes between healthy human individuals. The protocol was immunoSEQ multiplex PCR, while the TCRdb copy is restricted to in-frame clones and leaves out a portion. The table lists more than 2 million clones, around 95% of them singletons, with roughly 0.13% in the top ten. Material for sequencing was naive CD4+ T cells sorted from blood. As for subset: CD45RA+ positively selected. The receptors were sampled from a man aged 18 to 30 in good health.

The chain employs TRBV11-2 and TRBJ1-2; possibly TRBD1 for D (6 bases). Germline V gives CDR1 SGHAT, CDR2 FQNNGV. V was cut by 5 bases and J by 2 bases, with 15 bases left in between. CDR3 size: 15 residues. CDR3 protein: CASSVTGTKNYGYTF. CDR3 DNA: TGTGCCAGCAGCGTAACCGGGACAAAGAACTATGGCTACACCTTC.

V gene TRBV12-5 combines with J gene TRBJ2-7; 13 bases agree with TRBD2. Germline V gives CDR1 LGHNT, CDR2 FRNRAP. The CDR3 covers 19 residues. V gave up 2 bases and J gave up 2 bases; unmatched junction bases: 12. The DNA for the CDR3 is TGTGCTAGTGGTTTGCCATGGACTAGCGGGAGATCAATGCCCTACGAGCAGTACTTC. Residues: CASGLPWTSGRSMPYEQYF.

CDR3 residues: CASTSGGEGAYEQYF. Here the CDR3 DNA reads TGTGCCAGCACCTCGGGTGGGGAGGGGGCCTACGAGCAGTACTTC. This chain uses TRBV6-5 with TRBJ2-7; D is perhaps TRBD2 (7 bases). Germline V gene sequence: CDR1 MNHEY, CDR2 SVGAGI. The germline V and J ends were trimmed by 7 bases and 2 bases, with 18 bases remaining between them. The CDR3 totals 15 residues.

V usage is TRBV7-2 and J usage is TRBJ2-1; 15 bases line up with TRBD2. V was clipped by 4 bases and J by 10 bases; unmatched bases: 5. The CDR3 spans 15 residues. The germline V gene encodes CDR1 SGHTA and CDR2 FQGNSA. Written as DNA, the CDR3 is TGTGCCAGCAGCTCCGGACTAGCGGGGGGGCGCGAGCAGTTCTTC. This encodes CASSSGLAGGREQFF.

J is TRBJ1-2 and V is TRBV7-9; 8 nucleotides match TRBD1. With V trimmed by 5 bases and J by 4 bases, 9 bases remained unmatched. Germline loops: CDR1 SEHNR, CDR2 FQNEAQ (reference sequence). The CDR3 totals 15 residues. The CDR3 DNA reads as TGTGCCAGCAGCCGAGTTCAGGGGGCCGGCTATGGCTACACCTTC. It specifies CASSRVQGAGYGYTF.

This clone was found once. This sample includes further DNA sequences coding for the same CDR3. The V gene is TRBV28, the J gene TRBJ2-7, with D possibly TRBD2 on 5 matching bases. V lost 4 bases, J lost 2 bases, and 6 bases lay in between. CDR3 size: 12 residues. The germline CDR1 and CDR2 sequences are MDHEN and SYDVKM. The CDR3: CASSSGTYEQYF. The CDR3 coding sequence is TGTGCCAGCAGTTCCGGGACCTACGAGCAGTACTTC.

A note on this clone: Additional DNA sequences in this sample encode the identical CDR3. The chain employs TRBV7-9 and TRBJ1-4, with D uncertain. The V gene lost 5 bases and the J gene lost 0 bases, with 10 bases spanning the gap. The CDR3 has 15 amino acids. Germline CDR1 reads SEHNR; CDR2 reads FQNEAQ (reference sequence). The CDR3 DNA sequence: TGTGCCAGCAGCCCCTTACAAGCAACTAATGAAAAACTGTTTTTT. This translates into CASSPLQATNEKLFF. The full variable domain, its missing parts supplied by reference TRBV7-9 and TRBJ1-4, is DTGVSQNPRHKITKRGQNVTFRCDPISEHNRLYWYRQTLGQGPEFLTYFQNEAQLEKSRLLSDRFSAERPKGSFSTLEIQRTEQGDSAMYLCASSPLQATNEKLFFGSGTQLSVL.